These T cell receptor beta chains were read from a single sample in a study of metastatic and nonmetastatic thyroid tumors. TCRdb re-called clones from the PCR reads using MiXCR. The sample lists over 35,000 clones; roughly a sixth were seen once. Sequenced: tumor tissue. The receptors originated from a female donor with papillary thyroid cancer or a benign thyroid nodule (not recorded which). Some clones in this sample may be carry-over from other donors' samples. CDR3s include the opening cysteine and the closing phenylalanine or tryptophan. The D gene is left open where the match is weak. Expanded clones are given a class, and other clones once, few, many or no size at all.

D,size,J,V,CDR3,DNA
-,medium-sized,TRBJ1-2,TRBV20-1,CSASDSEYGYTF,TGCAGTGCTAGTGACTCCGAGTATGGCTACACCTTC
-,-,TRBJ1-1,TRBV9,CASSVGENTEAFF,TGTGCCAGCAGCGTCGGTGAGAACACTGAAGCTTTCTTT
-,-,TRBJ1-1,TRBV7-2,CASSLVGTGDTEGFF,TGTGCCAGCAGCTTAGTCGGGACGGGGGACACTGAAGGTTTCTTT
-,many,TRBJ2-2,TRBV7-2,CASSRGGQGTGELFF,TGTGCCAGCAGCAGAGGGGGGCAGGGGACCGGGGAGCTGTTTTTT
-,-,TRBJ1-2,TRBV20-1,CSASLAEDYGYTF,TGCAGTGCTAGTCTCGCAGAAGACTATGGCTACACCTTC
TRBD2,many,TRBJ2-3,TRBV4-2,CASSQGAGEADTQYF,TGTGCCAGCAGCCAAGGAGCGGGAGAGGCAGATACGCAGTATTTT
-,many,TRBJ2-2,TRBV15,CATSTLRGAGELFF,TGTGCCACCAGCACTTTACGGGGCGCCGGGGAGCTGTTTTTT
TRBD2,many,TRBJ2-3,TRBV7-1,CASSSTNPSGPRTTDTQYF,TGTGCCAGCAGCTCCACTAACCCTAGCGGGCCGAGGACCACAGATACGCAGTATTTT
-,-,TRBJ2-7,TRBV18,CASSRGALIYEQYF,TGTGCCAGCTCACGGGGGGCGTTAATCTACGAGCAGTACTTC
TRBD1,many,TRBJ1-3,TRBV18,CASSSGQGTSGNTIYF,TGTGCCAGCTCAAGCGGACAGGGGACCTCTGGAAACACCATATATTTT
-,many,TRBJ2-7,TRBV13,CASSLYYEQYF,TGTGCCAGCAGCTTATACTACGAGCAGTACTTC
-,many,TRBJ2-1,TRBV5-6,CASSTTPISYNEQFF,TGTGCCAGCAGCACAACTCCCATTTCCTACAATGAGCAGTTCTTC
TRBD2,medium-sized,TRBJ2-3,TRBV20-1,CSARGTSRDTDTQYF,TGCAGTGCTAGAGGGACTAGCAGAGACACAGATACGCAGTATTTT
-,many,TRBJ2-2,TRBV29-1,CSVEDPTTGELFF,TGCAGCGTTGAAGATCCGACCACCGGGGAGCTGTTTTTT
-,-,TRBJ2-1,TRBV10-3,CAMGGAGYNEQFF,TGTGCCATGGGGGGGGCGGGGTACAATGAGCAGTTCTTC
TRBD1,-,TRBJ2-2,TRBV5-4,CASSSLPTGGPGELFF,TGTGCCAGCAGCTCACTACCGACAGGGGGGCCCGGGGAGTTGTTTTTT
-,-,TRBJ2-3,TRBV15,CATSRGWTESTDTQYF,TGTGCCACCAGCAGAGGCTGGACAGAAAGCACAGATACGCAGTATTTT
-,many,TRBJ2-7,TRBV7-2,CASSRSGFNHEQYF,TGTGCCAGCAGCCGATCGGGGTTTAACCACGAACAGTACTTC
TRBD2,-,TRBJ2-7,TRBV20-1,CSASSWGLAGGVEQYF,TGCAGTGCTAGTTCATGGGGACTAGCGGGAGGAGTAGAGCAGTACTTC
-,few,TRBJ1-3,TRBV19,CASSASRFSGNTIYF,TGTGCCAGTAGTGCCAGCAGATTCTCTGGAAACACCATATATTTT
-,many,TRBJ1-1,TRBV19,CASSIGRDTEAFF,TGTGCCAGTAGTATAGGCAGGGACACTGAAGCTTTCTTT
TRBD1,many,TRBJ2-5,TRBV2,CASSGGQGTEETQYF,TGTGCCAGCAGTGGGGGACAGGGGACGGAGGAGACCCAGTACTTC
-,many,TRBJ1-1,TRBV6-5,CASSYSRGTEAFF,TGTGCCAGCAGTTACTCGAGGGGAACTGAAGCTTTCTTT
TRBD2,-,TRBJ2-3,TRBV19,CASSWTSGSSRRAADTQYF,TGTGCCAGTAGTTGGACTAGCGGGAGTTCTAGGCGCGCCGCAGATACGCAGTATTTT